This TCR beta chain was obtained from a study of blood T cells in healthy people across ages. The table lists this clonotype with many counts. Its antigen is not known. Germline assignment: CDR1 MNHEY and CDR2 SVGAGI. This CDR3 comprises 14 residues. V was clipped by 5 bases and J by 4 bases, with 15 bases between them. Primers used in a second PCR of roughly 6 to 11 cycles were a sample-barcoded 5' primer and a J-beta primer mix. Per-sample output comprised a minimum of 2.5 million paired-end reads containing CDR3. TCRdb re-analysed the 5' RACE reads in MiXCR, keeping a single row per CDR3 protein. The sample has roughly 1,700,000 distinct CDR3 sequences, approximately 28% seen once. Notes on the study in general: A roughly linear fall in TCR beta diversity per million T cells was seen with increasing age. The long-lived group displayed more naive CD4+ cells, plus higher diversity, than the aged donors did. Donor CMV infection status was unknown, possibly confounding age-related changes in expanded clonotypes.

Input material: blood. This chain uses TRBV6-5 with TRBJ2-7, with D tentatively TRBD1 (5 bases). The receptor's source is a young woman in good health. CDR3 amino acids: CASSQGTFSYEQYF. Here the CDR3 DNA reads TGTGCCAGCAGTCAGGGTACGTTTAGTTACGAGCAGTACTTC.